Below are 10 T cell receptor beta chains sequenced from a single sample in a study of graft-versus-host responses after intestinal transplantation. Profiled with immunoSEQ multiplex PCR; TCRdb holds only in-frame clones, not every one. The sample holds approximately 28,000 clones, 85% to 95% seen once. The sequenced sample was PBMCs, obtained about 62 days after intestinal transplant. The receptors here all came from a human patient who received an intestinal transplant, so some T cells may come from the graft donor.

The rearrangement uses TRBV5-5 and TRBJ2-7; 7 bases fit TRBD2. V lost 7 bases to trimming and J lost 2 bases; unmatched junction nucleotides: 12. This CDR3 has 15 residues. Germline V gene lookup returns CDR1 SGHKS and CDR2 YYEKEE (reference sequence). In nucleotides, the CDR3 is TGTGCCAGCCAGGGAGGGGAAGGAATAGCCTACGAGCAGTACTTC. This gives the protein CASQGGEGIAYEQYF.

For the CDR3, the DNA is TGTGCCAGCACCCGGGACAGGGGGTCAGATACGCAGTATTTT. Translation: CASTRDRGSDTQYF. This chain uses TRBV6-1 with TRBJ2-3; 11 bases are a match to TRBD1. There are 14 residues in the CDR3. CDR1 and CDR2 (germline): MNHNS, SASEGT. J was trimmed by 4 bases and V by 7 bases; bases with no gene match: 4.

V gene TRBV6-5 combines with J gene TRBJ1-1; TRBD1 might be the D (5 bases). V was cut by 0 bases and J by 8 bases, with 13 bases left in between. Germline values: CDR1 MNHEY, CDR2 SVGAGI. The CDR3 is 14 amino acids. CDR3 nucleotides: TGTGCCAGCAGTTACTCACGGGGGTTCTCGGAAGCTTTCTTT. Amino acids: CASSYSRGFSEAFF.

The chain carries TRBV7-9 and TRBJ2-5; TRBD1 agrees at 9 bases. CDR1 and CDR2 (germline): SEHNR, FQNEAQ (reference sequence). Trimming took 1 base from V and 7 from J; bases not matched to a gene: 4. The CDR3 runs to 14 residues. The CDR3 spells CASSLVQGASTQYF. The CDR3 DNA is TGTGCCAGCAGCTTAGTACAGGGGGCTTCGACCCAGTACTTC.

This chain connects TRBV12-5 to TRBJ2-3; 12 nucleotides line up with TRBD1. The junction had 9 bases not matched to a gene; V was cut back by 6 bases and J by 5 bases. From germline, CDR1 is LGHNT and CDR2 FRNRAP. The CDR3 contains 16 residues. The CDR3 here is CASGHGDRGQRDTQYF. As DNA, the CDR3 is TGTGCTAGTGGCCATGGGGACAGGGGGCAAAGAGATACGCAGTATTTT. Filled out from reference TRBV12-5 and TRBJ2-3, the complete variable domain reads DARVTQTPRHKVTEMGQEVTMRCQPILGHNTVFWYRQTMMQGLELLAYFRNRAPLDDSGMPKDRFSAEMPDATLATLKIQPSEPRDSAVYFCASGHGDRGQRDTQYFGPGTRLTVL.

V usage is TRBV18 and J usage is TRBJ2-6, with 9 bases identical to TRBD1. Looked up from germline, CDR1 is KGHSH and CDR2 is LQKENI. V lost 1 base and J lost 0; bases outside the gene matches: 4. CDR3 length: 18 amino acids. The CDR3 region has the DNA TGTGCCAGCTCACCACTCGGACAGGGGAGCTCTGGGGCCAACGTCCTGACTTTC. The encoded protein is CASSPLGQGSSGANVLTF.

The chain joins TRBV25-1 to TRBJ2-1; 7 nucleotides align to TRBD2. Trimming at V came to 5 bases and at J to 6 bases, leaving 16 bases not matched to a gene. The CDR3 consists of 17 residues. CDR1 and CDR2 from the germline V gene are MGHDK and SYGVNS. The CDR3 DNA reads as TGTGCCAGCAGTCCCCGGGCCCAGGGAGGGGTGGGCAATGAGCAGTTCTTC. It yields the protein CASSPRAQGGVGNEQFF.

The chain couples TRBV30 to TRBJ1-1; 7 bases agree with TRBD1. The CDR3 totals 13 residues. Trimming took 2 bases from V and 13 from J; bases not matched to a gene: 13. Per the germline V gene, CDR1 is GTSNPN and CDR2 is SVGIG (reference sequence). CDR3: CAWSHMTGKGGFF. CDR3 bases: TGTGCCTGGAGTCATATGACAGGGAAAGGGGGTTTCTTT.

The V call is TRBV4-1, the J call TRBJ1-3; D gene unclear. The germline CDR1 and CDR2 sequences are MGHRA and YSYEKL. Trimming left V 1 base short and J 5 bases short, with 0 bases between. The CDR3 covers 11 residues. The CDR3 region is CASSQGNTIYF. CDR3 nucleotide sequence: TGCGCCAGCAGCCAAGGAAACACCATATATTTT.

This chain uses TRBV5-8 with TRBJ2-1; 7 bases are a match to TRBD1. This CDR3 spans 15 amino acids. Trimming cost V 2 bases and J 2 bases; bases outside gene matches: 4. Germline-derived CDR1 and CDR2 are SGHTS and YDEGEE. In nucleotides, the CDR3 is TGTGCCAGCAGCTTTCAAACAGGGGCCTACAATGAGCAGTTCTTC. Protein product: CASSFQTGAYNEQFF.